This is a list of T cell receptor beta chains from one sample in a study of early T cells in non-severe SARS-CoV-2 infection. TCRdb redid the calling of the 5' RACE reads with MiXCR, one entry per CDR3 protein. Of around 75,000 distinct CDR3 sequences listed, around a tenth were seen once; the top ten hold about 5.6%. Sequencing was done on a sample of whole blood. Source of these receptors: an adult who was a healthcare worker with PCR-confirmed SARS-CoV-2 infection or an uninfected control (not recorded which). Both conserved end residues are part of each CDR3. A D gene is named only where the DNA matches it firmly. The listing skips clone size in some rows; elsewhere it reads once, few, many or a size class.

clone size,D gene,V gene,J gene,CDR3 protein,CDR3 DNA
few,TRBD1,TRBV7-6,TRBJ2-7,CASSLFTGDYEQYF,TGTGCCAGCAGCCTCTTTACAGGGGACTACGAGCAGTACTTC
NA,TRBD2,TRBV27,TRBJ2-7,CASSLSSGGAGYEQYF,TGTGCCAGCAGTTTATCGTCGGGGGGGGCGGGATACGAGCAGTACTTC
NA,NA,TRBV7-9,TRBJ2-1,CASPKGDSYNEQFF,TGTGCCAGCCCCAAAGGGGACTCCTACAATGAGCAGTTCTTC
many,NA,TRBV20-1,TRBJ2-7,CSAVSAGQIYEQYF,TGCAGTGCGGTCTCCGCGGGCCAAATCTACGAGCAGTACTTC
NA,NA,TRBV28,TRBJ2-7,CASSSRRSYEQYF,TGTGCCAGCAGTTCCAGGAGAAGCTACGAGCAGTACTTC
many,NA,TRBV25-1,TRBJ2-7,CASSNRGATQSYEQYF,TGTGCCAGCAGCAACCGCGGGGCTACCCAATCCTACGAGCAGTACTTC
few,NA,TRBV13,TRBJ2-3,CASSPDYSSDTQYF,TGTGCCAGCAGCCCGGACTATAGTTCAGATACGCAGTATTTT
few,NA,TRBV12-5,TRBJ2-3,CASGKMGSTDTQYF,TGTGCTAGTGGGAAGATGGGGAGCACAGATACGCAGTATTTT
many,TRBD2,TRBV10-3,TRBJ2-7,CAISPAGDHEQYF,TGTGCCATCAGTCCTGCGGGAGACCACGAGCAGTACTTC
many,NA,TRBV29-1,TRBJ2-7,CSAPAKTSEAYEQYF,TGCAGCGCCCCGGCCAAGACATCGGAAGCCTACGAGCAGTACTTC
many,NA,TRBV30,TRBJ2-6,CAWSVGWANVLTF,TGTGCCTGGAGTGTCGGGTGGGCCAACGTCCTGACTTTC
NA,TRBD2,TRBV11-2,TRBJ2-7,CASTPTSGVRYEQYF,TGTGCCAGCACCCCGACTAGCGGGGTAAGATACGAGCAGTACTTC
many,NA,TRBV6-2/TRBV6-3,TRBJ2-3,CASSSRGRQSSTDTQYF,TGTGCCAGCAGTTCAAGGGGTCGCCAGTCAAGCACAGATACGCAGTATTTT
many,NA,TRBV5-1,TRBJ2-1,CASSSIQNNEQFF,TGCGCCAGCAGCTCGATACAGAACAATGAGCAGTTCTTC
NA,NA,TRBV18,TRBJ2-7,CASSPKGSGVYEQYF,TGTGCCAGCTCACCAAAGGGGTCGGGGGTGTACGAGCAGTACTTC
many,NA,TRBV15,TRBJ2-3,CATSREPQAADTQYF,TGTGCCACCAGCAGGGAGCCGCAGGCCGCCGATACGCAGTATTTT
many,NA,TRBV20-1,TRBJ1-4,CSASGPDIGEKLFF,TGCAGTGCTAGTGGCCCCGACATCGGTGAAAAACTGTTTTTT
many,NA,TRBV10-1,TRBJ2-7,CASSDWSYEQYF,TGCGCCAGCAGTGATTGGTCCTACGAGCAGTACTTC
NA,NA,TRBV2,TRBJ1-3,CASSAEGRSGNTIYF,TGTGCCAGCAGTGCTGAAGGGAGATCTGGAAACACCATATATTTT
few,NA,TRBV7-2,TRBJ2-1,CASSSMRPADEQFF,TGTGCCAGCAGCTCCATGAGGCCGGCCGATGAGCAGTTCTTC
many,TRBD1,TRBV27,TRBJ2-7,CASSRGQGVYEQYF,TGTGCCAGCAGTCGGGGACAGGGGGTTTACGAGCAGTACTTC
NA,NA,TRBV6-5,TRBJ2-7,CASSYWKTYEQYF,TGTGCCAGCAGTTACTGGAAGACCTACGAGCAGTACTTC
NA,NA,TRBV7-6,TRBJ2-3,CASSQDQDSTQYF,TGTGCCAGCAGCCAGGACCAGGATTCGACGCAGTATTTT
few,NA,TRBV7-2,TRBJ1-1,CASSFSAGDEAFF,TGTGCCAGCAGCTTTAGTGCTGGGGACGAAGCTTTCTTT
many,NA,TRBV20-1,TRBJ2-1,CSARSPGRSYNEQFF,TGCAGTGCTAGAAGCCCAGGGCGGTCGTACAATGAGCAGTTCTTC
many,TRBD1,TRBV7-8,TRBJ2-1,CASSSSGRGSYNEQFF,TGTGCCAGCAGCTCAAGCGGCAGGGGGTCCTACAATGAGCAGTTCTTC
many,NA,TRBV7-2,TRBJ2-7,CASSSLRGPNEQYF,TGTGCCAGCAGCTCCCTCAGGGGCCCCAACGAGCAGTACTTC
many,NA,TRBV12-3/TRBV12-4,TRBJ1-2,CASSLGGSRGGYTF,TGTGCCAGCAGTTTAGGTGGTTCTAGGGGGGGCTACACCTTC
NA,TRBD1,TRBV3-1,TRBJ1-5,CASSPRGPNQSQHF,TGTGCCAGCAGCCCGAGGGGGCCCAATCAGTCCCAGCATTTT
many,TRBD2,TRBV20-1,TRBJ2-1,CSALAGGYNEQFF,TGCAGTGCCTTAGCGGGAGGCTACAATGAGCAGTTCTTC
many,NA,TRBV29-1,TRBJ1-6,CSVGEAEPNSPLHF,TGCAGCGTTGGCGAGGCCGAACCGAATTCACCCCTCCACTTT
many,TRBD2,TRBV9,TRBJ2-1,CASSPLSGRAGEQFF,TGTGCCAGCAGCCCCCTTAGCGGGAGGGCTGGTGAGCAGTTCTTC
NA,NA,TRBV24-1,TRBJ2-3,CAVQGNWNTDTQYF,TGTGCCGTACAGGGTAATTGGAACACAGATACGCAGTATTTT
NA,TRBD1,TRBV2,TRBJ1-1,CASRQQGFAEAFF,TGTGCCAGCAGACAACAGGGGTTCGCTGAAGCTTTCTTT
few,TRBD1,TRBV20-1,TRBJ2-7,CSARTGGYYEQYF,TGCAGTGCTAGAACAGGGGGCTATTACGAGCAGTACTTC
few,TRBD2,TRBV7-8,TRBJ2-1,CASSARTSGARGEQFF,TGTGCCAGCAGCGCCCGGACTAGCGGAGCGAGGGGTGAGCAGTTCTTC
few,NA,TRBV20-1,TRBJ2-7,CSARDPQDMKVEQYF,TGCAGTGCTAGAGATCCCCAGGACATGAAGGTCGAGCAGTACTTC
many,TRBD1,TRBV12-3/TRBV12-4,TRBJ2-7,CASSSRDRGDYEQYF,TGTGCCAGCAGTTCCCGGGACAGGGGAGACTACGAGCAGTACTTC
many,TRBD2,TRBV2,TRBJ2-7,CASNWASGSWEQYF,TGTGCCAGCAATTGGGCTAGCGGGAGTTGGGAGCAGTACTTC
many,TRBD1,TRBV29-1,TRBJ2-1,CSVQGFGHNEQFF,TGCAGCGTACAGGGGTTTGGGCACAATGAGCAGTTCTTC
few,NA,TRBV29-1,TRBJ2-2,CSVGGPGTETGELFF,TGCAGCGTTGGGGGACCCGGGACTGAGACCGGGGAGCTGTTTTTT
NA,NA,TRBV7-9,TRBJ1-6,CASSERTGSSYNSPLHF,TGTGCCAGCAGCGAGAGGACCGGGAGCTCCTATAATTCACCCCTCCACTTT
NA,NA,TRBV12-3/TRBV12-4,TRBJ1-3,CASSLKETIYF,TGTGCCAGCAGTCTCAAGGAAACCATATATTTT
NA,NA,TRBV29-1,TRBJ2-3,CSVRRVSDTQYF,TGCAGCGTACGACGGGTCTCAGATACGCAGTATTTT
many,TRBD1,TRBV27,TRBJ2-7,CASSPDRGNEQYF,TGTGCCAGCAGCCCGGACAGGGGCAACGAGCAGTACTTC
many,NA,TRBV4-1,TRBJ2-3,CASSHSDTQYF,TGCGCCAGCAGCCACTCGGATACGCAGTATTTT
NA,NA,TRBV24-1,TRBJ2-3,CATTSKGHTDTQYF,TGTGCCACCACCTCGAAGGGGCACACAGATACGCAGTATTTT